This T cell receptor (beta chain) comes out of a study of CD8 T cells in ankylosing spondylitis. TCRdb called the 5' RACE reads again in MiXCR, with one record for every CDR3 protein. The sample includes 150,000 to 200,000 distinct CDR3 sequences, around 18% of them seen just once. This clonotype is a singleton in its sample. Antigen specificity is unknown. The CDR3 runs 23 residues. Findings and limits, study-wide: Disease-linked clones reportedly concentrated significantly in matched ankylosing spondylitis synovial fluid.

This TCR derives from a male donor with ankylosing spondylitis or in good health (not recorded which). Sequenced material: blood, either unsorted or a sorted T cell fraction (not recorded which). J is TRBJ1-1 and V is TRBV12-2; TRBD1 was called by the table and not checked on the DNA. TRBV12-2 is labeled a pseudogene. This CDR3 is CASRLPPDRDPKVTRSINTEAFF. The CDR3, as DNA: TGTGCAAGTCGCTTACCTCCAGATCGGGACCCGAAAGTAACCAGGTCGATAAATACTGAAGCTTTCTTT.